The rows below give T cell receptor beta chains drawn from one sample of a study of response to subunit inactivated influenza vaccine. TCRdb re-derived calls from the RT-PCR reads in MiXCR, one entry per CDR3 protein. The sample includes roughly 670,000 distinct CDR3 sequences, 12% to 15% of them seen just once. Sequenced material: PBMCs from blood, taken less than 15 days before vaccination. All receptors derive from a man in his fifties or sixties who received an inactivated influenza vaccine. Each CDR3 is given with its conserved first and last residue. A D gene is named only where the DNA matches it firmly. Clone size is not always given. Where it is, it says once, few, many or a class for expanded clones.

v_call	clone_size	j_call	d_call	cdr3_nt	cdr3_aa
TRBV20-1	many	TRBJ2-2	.	TGCAGTGCTAGAGATCATTCCTGGGGTACCGGGGAGCTGTTTTTT	CSARDHSWGTGELFF
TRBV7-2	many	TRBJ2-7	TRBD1	TGTGCCAGCAGCAGAACGGGACAGGCCTACGAGCAGTACTTC	CASSRTGQAYEQYF
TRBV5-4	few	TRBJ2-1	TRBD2	TGTGCCAGCAGCTCTCCTAGCGGGAGGGCCGGTGAGCAGTTCTTC	CASSSPSGRAGEQFF
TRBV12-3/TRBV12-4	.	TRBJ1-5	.	TGTGCCAGCAGTCTAGACACAGGGTCGCGTATTCCCCAGCATTTT	CASSLDTGSRIPQHF
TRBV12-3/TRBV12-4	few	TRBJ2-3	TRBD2	TGTGCCAGCAGTTTAAGAGTCGGGAGGACAGATACGCAGTATTTT	CASSLRVGRTDTQYF
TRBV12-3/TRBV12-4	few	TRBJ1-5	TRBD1	TGTGCCAGCAGTGGTTCAGGGGGTCAGCCCCAGCATTTT	CASSGSGGQPQHF
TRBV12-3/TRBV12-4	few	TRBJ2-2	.	TGTGCCAGCAGTACAGGGTTTACCGGGGAGCTGTTTTTT	CASSTGFTGELFF
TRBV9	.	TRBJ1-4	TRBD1	TGTGCCAGCAGCGCCAGACAGGGTCGGGACGAAAAACTGTTTTTT	CASSARQGRDEKLFF
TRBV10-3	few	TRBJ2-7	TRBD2	TGTGCCATCAGTGGTACTCCGGGACTAGCGGCTCCCTACGAGCAGTACTTC	CAISGTPGLAAPYEQYF
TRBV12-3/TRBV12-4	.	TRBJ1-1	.	TGTGCCAGCAGAGAGATCTCCGGGGAAAAAGGCACTGAAGCTTTCTTT	CASREISGEKGTEAFF
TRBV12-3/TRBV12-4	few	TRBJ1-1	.	TGTGCCAGCAGTCTGGACATATCGGGCACTGAAGCTTTCTTT	CASSLDISGTEAFF
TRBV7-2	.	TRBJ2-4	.	TGTGCCAGCAGCTTTTTCCTAAACTTAGCCAAAAACATTCAGTACTTC	CASSFFLNLAKNIQYF
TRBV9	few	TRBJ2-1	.	TGTGCCAGCAGTTTATTGGGGGCCCTAGCCTACAATGAGCAGTTCTTC	CASSLLGALAYNEQFF
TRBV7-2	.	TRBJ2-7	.	TGTGCCAGCAGCTTAGACCCTGGGGGGGCCGGCTACGAGCAGTACTTC	CASSLDPGGAGYEQYF
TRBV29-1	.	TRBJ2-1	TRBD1	TGCAGCGTTGACAGGGGGCGCGATGAGCAGTTCTTC	CSVDRGRDEQFF
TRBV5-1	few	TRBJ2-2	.	TGCGCCAGCAGAACCGGGACTTCGAACACCGGGGAGCTGTTTTTT	CASRTGTSNTGELFF
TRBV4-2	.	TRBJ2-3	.	TGTGCCAGCAGCCAACGGCAAGGGCAGCCTAGCACAGATACGCAGTATTTT	CASSQRQGQPSTDTQYF
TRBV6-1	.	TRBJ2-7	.	TGTGCCAGCAGGGAACAGGGCTACGAGCAGTACTTC	CASREQGYEQYF
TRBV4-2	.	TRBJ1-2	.	TGTGCCAGCAGCCAACAACAGGGATCCGACTATGGCTACACCTTC	CASSQQQGSDYGYTF
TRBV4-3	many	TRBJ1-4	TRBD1	TGCGCCAGCAGCCCGACAGGGGCAAAACTGTTTTTT	CASSPTGAKLFF
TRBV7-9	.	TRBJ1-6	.	TGTGCCAGCGGGGGGCGAGAATCACCCCTCCACTTT	CASGGRESPLHF
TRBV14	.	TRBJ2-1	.	TGTGCCAGCAGCATAGGACGGAGGGCTTACAATGAGCAGTTCTTC	CASSIGRRAYNEQFF
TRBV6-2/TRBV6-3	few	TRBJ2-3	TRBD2	TGTGCCAGCAGTTCACTAACCGGGACTAGGTCGTCAGATACGCAGTATTTT	CASSSLTGTRSSDTQYF
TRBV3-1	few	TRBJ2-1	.	TGTGCCAGCAGCCAGGTACTAGTCGCCTACAATGAGCAGTTCTTC	CASSQVLVAYNEQFF
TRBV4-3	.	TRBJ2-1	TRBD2	TGCGCCAGCAGCCAAGATGGGACTAGCGGGAGGTACGAGCAGTTCTTC	CASSQDGTSGRYEQFF
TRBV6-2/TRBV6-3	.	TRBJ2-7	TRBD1	TGTGCCAGCAGTTACCTTTTGGGACAGGGAACCTACGAGCAGTACTTC	CASSYLLGQGTYEQYF
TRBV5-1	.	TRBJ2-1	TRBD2	TGCGCCAGCAGCTTGGGGGCTAGCGGGATCCACAATGAGCAGTTCTTC	CASSLGASGIHNEQFF
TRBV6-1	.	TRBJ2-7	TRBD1	TGTGCCAGCAGTGACCAAGGCCCGGGACAGGGGGCCCCCGAGCAGTACTTC	CASSDQGPGQGAPEQYF
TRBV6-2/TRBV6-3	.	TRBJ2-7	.	TGTGCCAGCAGTTTGGCCGGGGCAGGAGTCTACGAGCAGTACTTC	CASSLAGAGVYEQYF
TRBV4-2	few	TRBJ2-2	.	TGTGCCAGCAGCCAAACACATACACAGGTCGGCAGCGGGGAGCTGTTTTTT	CASSQTHTQVGSGELFF
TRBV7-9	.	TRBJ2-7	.	TGTGCCAGCAGTATGAGCACGGCACTCTACGAGCAGTACTTC	CASSMSTALYEQYF
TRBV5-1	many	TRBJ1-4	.	TGCGCCAGCAGCTTAAGAGGGGGAGATGAAAAACTGTTTTTT	CASSLRGGDEKLFF
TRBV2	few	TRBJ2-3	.	TGTGCCACCACTAAGGGACCGAGTATTACAGATACGCAGTATTTT	CATTKGPSITDTQYF
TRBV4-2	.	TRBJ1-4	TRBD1	TGTGCCAGCAGCCGTCGACCACAGGGGATGGTTGAAAAACTGTTTTTT	CASSRRPQGMVEKLFF
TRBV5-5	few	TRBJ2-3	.	TGTGCCAGCAGTATTTCGAGGGGTTTCACAGATACGCAGTATTTT	CASSISRGFTDTQYF
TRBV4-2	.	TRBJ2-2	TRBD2	TGTGCCAGCAGCCATAAAAGCGGGAGGACCGGGGAGCTGTTTTTT	CASSHKSGRTGELFF
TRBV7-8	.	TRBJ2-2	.	TGTGCCAGCAGCATCACCGGGGAGCTGTTTTTT	CASSITGELFF